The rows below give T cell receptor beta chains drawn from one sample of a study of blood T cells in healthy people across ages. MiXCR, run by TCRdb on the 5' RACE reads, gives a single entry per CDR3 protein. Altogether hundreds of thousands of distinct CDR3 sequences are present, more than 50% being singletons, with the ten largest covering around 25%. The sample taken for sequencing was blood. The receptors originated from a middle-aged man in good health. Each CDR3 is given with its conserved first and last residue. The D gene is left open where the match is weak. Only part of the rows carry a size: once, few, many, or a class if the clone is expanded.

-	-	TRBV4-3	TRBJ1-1	TGCGCCAGCAGCCAGTATGTGAACCTGAACACTGAAGCTTTCTTT	CASSQYVNLNTEAFF
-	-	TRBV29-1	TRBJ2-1	TGCACCATTGCGGGGGCGGGCAATGAGCAGTTCTTC	CTIAGAGNEQFF
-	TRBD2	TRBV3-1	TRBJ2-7	TGTGCCAGCAGCCAAATAGCGGGAGGGTACGAGCAGTACTTC	CASSQIAGGYEQYF
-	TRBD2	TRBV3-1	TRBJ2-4	TGTGCCAGCAGCCGCGGGACTAGTCGAGCGGGAAACATTCAGTACTTC	CASSRGTSRAGNIQYF
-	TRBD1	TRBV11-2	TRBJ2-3	TGTGCCAGCAGCTTCCTCGACAGGGGGCCCTCTTCAACCGACACAGATACGCAGTATTTT	CASSFLDRGPSSTDTDTQYF
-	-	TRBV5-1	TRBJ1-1	TGCGCCAGCAGCCCAGAACAGCGGCGGGACACTGAAGCTTTCTTT	CASSPEQRRDTEAFF
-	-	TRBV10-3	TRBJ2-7	TGTGCCATCAGTCGGGACGGAACCTACGAGCAGTACTTC	CAISRDGTYEQYF
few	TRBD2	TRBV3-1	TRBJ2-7	TGTGCCAGCAGCCAATTGGGACTAGCGGGAGACGAGCAGTACTTC	CASSQLGLAGDEQYF
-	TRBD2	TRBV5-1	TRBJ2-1	TGCGCCAGCAGCTTGTGGGCTAGCGGGAAGGATGAGCAGTTCTTC	CASSLWASGKDEQFF
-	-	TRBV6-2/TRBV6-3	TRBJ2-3	TGTGCCAGCAGTTACCCCAAACGGGATGGGAGCACAGATACGCAGTATTTT	CASSYPKRDGSTDTQYF
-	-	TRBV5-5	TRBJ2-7	TGTGCCAGCAGCCCAACCCCGGGACAAAACTACGAGCAGTACTTC	CASSPTPGQNYEQYF
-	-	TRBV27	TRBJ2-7	TGTGCCAGCGGTCACTACGAGCAGTACTTC	CASGHYEQYF
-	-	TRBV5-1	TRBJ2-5	TGCGCCAGCAGCTTCCAAGGGGGGCCCACAGGCCGAGAGACCCAGTACTTC	CASSFQGGPTGRETQYF
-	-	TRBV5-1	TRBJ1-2	TGCGCCAGCAGCTTAGGGACCGACTCAAGGGACTATGGCTACACCTTC	CASSLGTDSRDYGYTF
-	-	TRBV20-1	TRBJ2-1	TGCAGTGCCCCGGTGGGGGCCGTTATAAGGAATGAGCAGTTCTTC	CSAPVGAVIRNEQFF
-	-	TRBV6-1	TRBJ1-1	TGTGCCAGCAGTGATATAGGGTTTAACACTGAAGCTTTCTTT	CASSDIGFNTEAFF
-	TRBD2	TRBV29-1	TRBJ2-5	TGCAGCCTGCGGGAGGCTGGAGAGACCCAGTACTTC	CSLREAGETQYF
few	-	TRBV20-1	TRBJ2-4	TGCAGTGCTAGAATCGAGGGCGGGAAATTCAACATTCAGTACTTC	CSARIEGGKFNIQYF
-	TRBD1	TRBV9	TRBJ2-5	TGTGCCAGCAGCGCGACAGGGAGACGCCAAGAGACCCAGTACTTC	CASSATGRRQETQYF
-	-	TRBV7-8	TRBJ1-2	TGTGCCAGCAGCTCCAATCCAGGGTATAACTATGGCTACACCTTC	CASSSNPGYNYGYTF
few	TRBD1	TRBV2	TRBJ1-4	TGTGCCAGCAGCCCGGGACAGTATAATGAAAAACTGTTTTTT	CASSPGQYNEKLFF
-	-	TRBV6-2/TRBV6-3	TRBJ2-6	TGTGCCAGCAGTTACTCGAGACCGAACTCTGGGGCCAACGTCCTGACTTTC	CASSYSRPNSGANVLTF
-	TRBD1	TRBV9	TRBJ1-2	TGTGCCAGCAGCGGACGACAGGGGTCCTATGGCTACACCTTC	CASSGRQGSYGYTF